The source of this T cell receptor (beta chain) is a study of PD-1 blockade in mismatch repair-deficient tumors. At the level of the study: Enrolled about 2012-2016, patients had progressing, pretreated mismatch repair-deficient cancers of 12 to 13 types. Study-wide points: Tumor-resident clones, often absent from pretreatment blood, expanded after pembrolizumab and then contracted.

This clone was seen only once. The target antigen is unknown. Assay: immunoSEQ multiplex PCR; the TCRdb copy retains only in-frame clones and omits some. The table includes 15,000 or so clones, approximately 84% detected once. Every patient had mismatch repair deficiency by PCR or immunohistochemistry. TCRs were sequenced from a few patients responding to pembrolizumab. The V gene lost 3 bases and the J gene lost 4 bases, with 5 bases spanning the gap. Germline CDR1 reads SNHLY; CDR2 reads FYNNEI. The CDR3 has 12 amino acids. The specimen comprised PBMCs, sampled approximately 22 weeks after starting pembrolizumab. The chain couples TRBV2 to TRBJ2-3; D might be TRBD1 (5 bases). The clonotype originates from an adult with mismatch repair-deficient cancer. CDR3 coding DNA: TGTGCCAGCAGTGACAGGGCAGATACGCAGTATTTT. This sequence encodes CASSDRADTQYF.